This T cell receptor beta chain appears in the sequencing data of a study of blood T cell repertoires in COVID-19. Study details: The study drew acute and convalescent COVID-19 samples from the United States, Italy and Spain. PBMCs, B-cell-depleted T cells, or T cells were the source of the cDNA or gDNA that made up the material.

Germline V CDR1 and CDR2: MNHEY, SVGAGI. V gave up 4 bases and J gave up 2 bases, with 8 bases separating them. There are 13 residues in the CDR3. Original analysis: The assay estimated nucleated cells by amplifying reference gene primers. Profiled with immunoSEQ multiplex PCR; TCRdb holds only in-frame clones, not every one. V and J calls and clone size follow that table, whereas D and trimming were derived from the DNA. The sample lists 65,000 to 85,000 clones; approximately 78% were seen once. The chain carries TRBV6-5 and TRBJ1-2; D is uncertain. This TCR derives from a woman between 55 and 75 years old with acute or convalescent COVID-19. Sequenced: peripheral blood. The DNA for the CDR3 is TGTGCCAGCAGTTTAGGAGGGAACTATGGCTACACCTTC. Protein sequence: CASSLGGNYGYTF.